This TCR beta chain comes out of a study of cytomegalovirus exposure and HLA in healthy donors. The CDR3 has 14 residues. Study-wide results and limits: In the 130 or so validation repertoires, just under 95% of cluster scores exceeded 0, per a later analysis. Most TCR sequences proved rare, with some public TCRs found in many donors. Reports indicated that the classifier achieved high specificity and sensitivity in diagnosing cytomegalovirus status. 164 TCR beta chains were listed as cytomegalovirus-associated.

Points on this clone: Its antigen remains unknown.

Here immunoSEQ multiplex PCR was the method, and the copy in TCRdb shows in-frame clones only, minus some. The sample has more than 70,000 clones; about 95% are singletons. The source is a young woman in good health and CMV-seronegative. The sequencing input was PBMCs. This rearrangement joins TRBV21-1 to TRBJ2-3; the D call in the table, TRBD2, was not verified against the DNA. TRBV21-1 is deemed a pseudogene. This CDR3 is CASRTSGSTDTQYF. The DNA of the CDR3 is TGTGCCAGCAGGACTAGCGGGAGCACAGATACGCAGTATTTT.